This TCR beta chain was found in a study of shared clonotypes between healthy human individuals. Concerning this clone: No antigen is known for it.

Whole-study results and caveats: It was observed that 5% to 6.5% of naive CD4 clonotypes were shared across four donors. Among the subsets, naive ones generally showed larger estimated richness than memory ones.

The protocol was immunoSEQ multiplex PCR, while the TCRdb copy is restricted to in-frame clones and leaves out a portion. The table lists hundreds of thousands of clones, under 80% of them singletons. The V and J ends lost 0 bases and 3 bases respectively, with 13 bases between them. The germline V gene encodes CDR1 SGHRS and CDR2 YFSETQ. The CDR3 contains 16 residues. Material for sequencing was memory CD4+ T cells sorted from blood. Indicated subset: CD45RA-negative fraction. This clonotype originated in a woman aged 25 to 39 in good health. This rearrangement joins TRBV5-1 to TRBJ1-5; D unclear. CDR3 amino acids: CASSLGTDFYNQPQHF. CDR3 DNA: TGCGCCAGCAGCTTGGGAACAGATTTCTACAATCAGCCCCAGCATTTT.